The clone carrying this T cell receptor (beta chain) was recorded only once. What it recognizes is unknown. Germline V gives CDR1 SGHNT, CDR2 YYREEE (reference sequence). This CDR3 is built from 14 residues. V was cut by 3 bases and J by 3 bases, with 13 bases left in between. Cultured CD4+ T cells had their DNA profiled by the Oncomine TCR Beta short-read assay. From the PCR reads, TCRdb called clonotypes with MiXCR, one entry per CDR3 protein. The sample contains roughly 4,000 distinct CDR3 sequences, 35% to 45% of which appear only once. The data were obtained in a study of vaccination and CD4 T cells after COVID-19. Treatment given: approximately nine-day PBMC culture with coronavirus spike peptide pools or control peptides (ViraFEST assay). For ViraFEST, peptide pools expanded antigen-specific T cells, after which the TCRs were sequenced.

This chain joins TRBV5-4 and TRBJ2-7; D might be TRBD1 or TRBD2, each matching 5 bases. The TCR sequence derives from a human donor who had recovered from COVID-19. Sequenced input: CD4+ T cells from blood, cultured in vitro. The CDR3 nucleotides read TGTGCCAGCAGCTCTGGGGACCGTTACTACGAGCAGTACTTC. Its translation: CASSSGDRYYEQYF.